These 2 T cell receptor beta chains were all obtained from the same sample, sequenced in a study of blood T cell repertoires in COVID-19 (dated by TCRdb to the early 2020s). Library preparation used the immunoSEQ multiplex PCR assay. TCRdb obtained this table from immuneACCESS and retained in-frame rearrangements with V and J assigned. These tables miss some clones; where compared with another copy, unresolved V genes account for less than half of the shortfall, and the remainder is unexplained. The sample profile shows about 250,000 clones; 75% to 85% of them were found once. The biggest ten clones account for 4.5% to 5.5% of the sample. Source material: peripheral blood. The receptors come from a man aged 50 or older with active or convalescent COVID-19.

This clone was seen once. This chain uses TRBV12-3 or TRBV12-4 with TRBJ1-2; 9 bases match TRBD1. This CDR3 is built from 13 residues. J gave up 8 bases and V 3 bases, and 4 bases lay outside the gene matches. The CDR3 sequence is CASSFQTGGGYTF. Here the CDR3 DNA reads TGTGCCAGCAGTTTTCAGACAGGGGGAGGCTACACCTTC.

CDR3 region: CASSASTGPSTDTQYF. The CDR3 DNA reads TGTGCCAGCAGTGCTTCGACAGGGCCGAGCACAGATACGCAGTATTTT. V and J are TRBV27 and TRBJ2-3, with 7 bases that match TRBD1. With V trimmed by 5 bases and J by 0 bases, 8 bases remained unmatched. This CDR3 is built from 16 residues. From germline, CDR1 is MNHEY and CDR2 SMNVEV (reference sequence).